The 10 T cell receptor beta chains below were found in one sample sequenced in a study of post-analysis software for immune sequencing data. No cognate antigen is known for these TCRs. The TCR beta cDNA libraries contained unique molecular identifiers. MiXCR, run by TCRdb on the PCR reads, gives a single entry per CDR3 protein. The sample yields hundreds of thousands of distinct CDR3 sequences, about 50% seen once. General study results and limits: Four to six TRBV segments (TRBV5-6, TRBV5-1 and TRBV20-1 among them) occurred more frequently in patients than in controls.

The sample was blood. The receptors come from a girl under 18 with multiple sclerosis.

The CDR3 is CASSLRGTSGYSSYNEQFF. The CDR3 nucleotides read TGTGCCAGCAGCCTTAGGGGGACTAGCGGCTACAGCTCCTACAATGAGCAGTTCTTC. The V gene is TRBV7-8, the J gene TRBJ2-1; 11 bases are a match to TRBD2. The CDR3 has 19 amino acids. CDR1 and CDR2 from the germline V gene are SGHVS and FQNEAQ. V was pared by 5 bases and J by 0 bases, with 12 bases of the junction left unmatched.

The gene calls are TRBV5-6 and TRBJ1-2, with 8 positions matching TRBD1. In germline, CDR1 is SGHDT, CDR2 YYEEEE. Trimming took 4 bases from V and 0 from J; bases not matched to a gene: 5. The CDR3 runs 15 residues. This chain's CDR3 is CASSIGTGTNYGYTF. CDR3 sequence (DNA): TGTGCCAGCAGCATCGGGACAGGAACTAACTATGGCTACACCTTC. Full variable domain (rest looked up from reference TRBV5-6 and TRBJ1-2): DAGVTQSPTHLIKTRGQQVTLRCSPKSGHDTVSWYQQALGQGPQFIFQYYEEEERQRGNFPDRFSGHQFPNYSSELNVNALLLGDSALYLCASSIGTGTNYGYTFGSGTRLTVV.

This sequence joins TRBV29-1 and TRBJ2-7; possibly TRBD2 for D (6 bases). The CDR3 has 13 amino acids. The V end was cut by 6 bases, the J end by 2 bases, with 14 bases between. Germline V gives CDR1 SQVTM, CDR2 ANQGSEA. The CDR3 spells CSVGRDSTYEQYF. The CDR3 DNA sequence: TGCAGCGTCGGCCGGGACTCAACCTACGAGCAGTACTTC.

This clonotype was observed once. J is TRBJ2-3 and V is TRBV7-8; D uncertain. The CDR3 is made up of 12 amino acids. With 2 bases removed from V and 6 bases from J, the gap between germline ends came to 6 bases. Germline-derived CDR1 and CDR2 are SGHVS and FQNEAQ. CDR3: CASSLRWDTQYF. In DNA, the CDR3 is TGTGCCAGCAGCTTAAGATGGGATACGCAGTATTTT.

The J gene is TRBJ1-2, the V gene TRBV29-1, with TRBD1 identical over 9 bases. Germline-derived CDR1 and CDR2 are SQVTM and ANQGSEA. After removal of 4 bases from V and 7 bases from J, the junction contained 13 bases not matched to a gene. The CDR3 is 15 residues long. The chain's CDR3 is CSVGPTGGIYGGYTF. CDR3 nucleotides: TGCAGCGTTGGACCTACAGGGGGCATTTACGGTGGCTACACCTTC.

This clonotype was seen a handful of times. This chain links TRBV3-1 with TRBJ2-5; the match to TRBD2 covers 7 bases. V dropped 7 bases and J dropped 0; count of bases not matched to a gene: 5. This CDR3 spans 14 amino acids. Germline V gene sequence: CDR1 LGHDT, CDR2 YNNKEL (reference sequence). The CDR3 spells CASNRLADQETQYF. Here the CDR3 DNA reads TGTGCCAGCAATCGGCTAGCGGACCAAGAGACCCAGTACTTC.

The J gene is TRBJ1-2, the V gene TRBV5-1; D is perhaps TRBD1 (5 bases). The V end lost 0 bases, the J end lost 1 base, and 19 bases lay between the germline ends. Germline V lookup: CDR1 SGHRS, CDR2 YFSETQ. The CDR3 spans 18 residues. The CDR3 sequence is CASSLVRGNAPHNYGYTF. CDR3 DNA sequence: TGCGCCAGCAGCTTGGTTAGGGGTAACGCTCCCCATAACTATGGCTACACCTTC.

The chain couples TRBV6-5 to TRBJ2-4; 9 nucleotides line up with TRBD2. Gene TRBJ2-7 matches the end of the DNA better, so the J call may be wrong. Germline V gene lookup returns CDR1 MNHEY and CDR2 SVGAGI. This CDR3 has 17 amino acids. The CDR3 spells CASSYGRLRGRAYEQYF. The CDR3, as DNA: TGTGCCAGCAGTTACGGTCGGCTTCGCGGGAGGGCCTACGAGCAGTACTTC.

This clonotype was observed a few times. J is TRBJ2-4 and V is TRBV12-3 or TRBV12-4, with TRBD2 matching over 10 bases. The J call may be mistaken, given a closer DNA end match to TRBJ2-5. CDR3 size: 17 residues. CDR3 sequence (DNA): TGTGCCAGCAGTTTAGGAACAGCGGGAGGGCTTCGGGAGACCCAGTACTTC. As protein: CASSLGTAGGLRETQYF.

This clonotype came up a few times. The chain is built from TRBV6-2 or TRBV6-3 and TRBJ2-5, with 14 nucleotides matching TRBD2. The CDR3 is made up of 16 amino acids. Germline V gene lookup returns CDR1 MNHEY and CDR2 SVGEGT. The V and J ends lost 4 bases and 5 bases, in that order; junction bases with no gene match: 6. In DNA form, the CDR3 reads TGTGCCAGCAGTTCCGGACTAGCGGGAGGAGGGGAGACCCAGTACTTC. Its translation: CASSSGLAGGGETQYF.